This TCR beta chain appears in the sequencing data of a study of CD8+ T cells in alopecia areata. General study findings and limits: Scalp sample sequencing also detects resident alphabeta T cells of normal skin.

This CDR3 has 17 residues. Germline values: CDR1 SGHRS, CDR2 YFSETQ. The ends lost 4 bases at V and 4 bases at J; junction bases unmatched: 10. On this clone itself: Its cognate antigen is unknown.

Sequencing templates came from extracted RNA that was reverse transcribed into cDNA. Assay: immunoSEQ multiplex PCR; the TCRdb copy retains only in-frame clones and omits some. The sample records approximately 99,000 clones, about 50% being singletons. J is TRBJ2-5 and V is TRBV5-1; 13 positions match TRBD2. The clonotype was recovered from a human donor with alopecia areata. Sequencing was performed on NKG2D-low CD8+ T cells sorted from blood. In nucleotides, the CDR3 is TGCGCCAGCAGCCCCGGACTAGCGGGAGAATATGGAGAGACCCAGTACTTC. As protein: CASSPGLAGEYGETQYF.